This is a list of T cell receptor beta chains from one sample in a study of type 1 regulatory T cells. Their cognate antigens are unknown. TCRdb re-called the reads with MiXCR, one entry per CDR3 protein. The sample consists of about 42,000 distinct CDR3 sequences, 9% to 15% of them appearing once. Sequencing used cultured non-Tr1 T cells, either the whole culture or a sorted T cell fraction (not recorded which). These TCRs come from a human donor in good health. The CDR3 runs from the conserved cysteine through the conserved F or W. The D gene is left open where the match is weak. Clone size appears in some rows only: once, few, many, or a class for an expanded clone.

D gene: -; clone size: -; J gene: TRBJ2-5; V gene: TRBV7-6; CDR3 DNA: TGTGCCAGCAGCTTACTTAGCGGCCCCGAGACCCAGTACTTC; CDR3 protein: CASSLLSGPETQYF
D gene: TRBD1; clone size: -; J gene: TRBJ1-5; V gene: TRBV6-5; CDR3 DNA: TGTGCCAGCAGACAAGGGACAGGGCATCAGCCCCAGCATTTT; CDR3 protein: CASRQGTGHQPQHF
D gene: TRBD2; clone size: few; J gene: TRBJ2-3; V gene: TRBV12-3/TRBV12-4; CDR3 DNA: TGTGCCAGCAGTTTCTCACTAGCGGGATGGGATACGCAGTATTTT; CDR3 protein: CASSFSLAGWDTQYF
D gene: TRBD2; clone size: few; J gene: TRBJ2-3; V gene: TRBV24-1; CDR3 DNA: TGTGCCACCACAGCGGGAGGCGGCACAGATACGCAGTATTTT; CDR3 protein: CATTAGGGTDTQYF
D gene: -; clone size: many; J gene: TRBJ2-2; V gene: TRBV10-3; CDR3 DNA: TGTGCCACCGCGGAACTTGACAGGTCGAACACCGGGGAGCTGTTTTTT; CDR3 protein: CATAELDRSNTGELFF
D gene: TRBD1; clone size: many; J gene: TRBJ2-1; V gene: TRBV7-9; CDR3 DNA: TGTGCCAGCAGCCCCCACCTCAAGGGGGCCTCCTACAATGAGCAGTTCTTC; CDR3 protein: CASSPHLKGASYNEQFF
D gene: -; clone size: many; J gene: TRBJ1-1; V gene: TRBV20-1; CDR3 DNA: TGCAGTGCTTTTAACACTGAAGCTTTCTTT; CDR3 protein: CSAFNTEAFF
D gene: -; clone size: many; J gene: TRBJ2-5; V gene: TRBV21-1; CDR3 DNA: TGTGCCAGCAGCAAAGGACGACGGATCCAAGAGACCCAGTACTTC; CDR3 protein: CASSKGRRIQETQYF
D gene: -; clone size: -; J gene: TRBJ1-2; V gene: TRBV30; CDR3 DNA: TGTGCCTGGAGTGTGGATGCAGGGAACTATGGCTACACCTTC; CDR3 protein: CAWSVDAGNYGYTF
D gene: TRBD1; clone size: -; J gene: TRBJ2-5; V gene: TRBV5-1; CDR3 DNA: TGCGCCAGCAGCCGCTGGACAGGCGAGGAGACCCAGTACTTC; CDR3 protein: CASSRWTGEETQYF
D gene: -; clone size: -; J gene: TRBJ2-7; V gene: TRBV20-1; CDR3 DNA: TGCAGTGCTAGTCCTACGACTTCCTACGAGCAGTACTTC; CDR3 protein: CSASPTTSYEQYF
D gene: TRBD2; clone size: -; J gene: TRBJ2-7; V gene: TRBV5-1; CDR3 DNA: TGCGCCAGCAGCTTAAGCGGGAGTGGGGTCTACGAGCAGTACTTC; CDR3 protein: CASSLSGSGVYEQYF
D gene: TRBD2; clone size: -; J gene: TRBJ2-5; V gene: TRBV5-4; CDR3 DNA: TGTGCCAGCAGCTTCCTTGCGGGAGAAGAGACCCAGTACTTC; CDR3 protein: CASSFLAGEETQYF
D gene: -; clone size: -; J gene: TRBJ1-1; V gene: TRBV5-1; CDR3 DNA: TGCGCCAGCAGCTTGAGGAGATCAGAGGCCGGGAACACTGAAGCTTTCTTT; CDR3 protein: CASSLRRSEAGNTEAFF
D gene: TRBD2; clone size: many; J gene: TRBJ2-3; V gene: TRBV5-4; CDR3 DNA: TGTGCCAGCATGCGCTCTCCGACTAGCGGGAGGACAGATACGCAGTATTTT; CDR3 protein: CASMRSPTSGRTDTQYF
D gene: TRBD1; clone size: many; J gene: TRBJ2-7; V gene: TRBV7-8; CDR3 DNA: TGTGCCAGCAGCACTGGGACAGGATCTTTCTACGAGCAGTACTTC; CDR3 protein: CASSTGTGSFYEQYF
D gene: -; clone size: -; J gene: TRBJ1-1; V gene: TRBV6-2/TRBV6-3; CDR3 DNA: TGTGCCAGCAGTTCGATGGCGAACACTGAAGCTTTCTTT; CDR3 protein: CASSSMANTEAFF
D gene: -; clone size: many; J gene: TRBJ1-2; V gene: TRBV7-2; CDR3 DNA: TGTGCCAGCAGCTTAACTCCTAACGGCTATGGCTACACCTTC; CDR3 protein: CASSLTPNGYGYTF
D gene: -; clone size: few; J gene: TRBJ2-3; V gene: TRBV5-1; CDR3 DNA: TGCGCCAGCAGCGATGGGACCCCCTCGACAGATACGCAGTATTTT; CDR3 protein: CASSDGTPSTDTQYF
D gene: TRBD2; clone size: many; J gene: TRBJ2-1; V gene: TRBV20-1; CDR3 DNA: TGCAGTGCTAGATGGGCGGGGGGCTACAATGAGCAGTTCTTC; CDR3 protein: CSARWAGGYNEQFF
D gene: -; clone size: few; J gene: TRBJ2-2; V gene: TRBV5-1; CDR3 DNA: TGCGCCAGCAGCTTGGACAGGATGAACACCGGGGAGCTGTTTTTT; CDR3 protein: CASSLDRMNTGELFF
D gene: TRBD1; clone size: -; J gene: TRBJ2-6; V gene: TRBV5-1; CDR3 DNA: TGCGCCAGCAGCTTCTTGGGGGGACAGGCGCTCTCTGGGGCCAACGTCCTGACTTTC; CDR3 protein: CASSFLGGQALSGANVLTF
D gene: -; clone size: many; J gene: TRBJ1-4; V gene: TRBV5-5; CDR3 DNA: TGTGCCAGCAGCTTGGTCTATGGGGCCCGTGAAAAACTGTTTTTT; CDR3 protein: CASSLVYGAREKLFF
D gene: -; clone size: many; J gene: TRBJ1-3; V gene: TRBV7-8; CDR3 DNA: TGTGCCAGCAGCTTACAACCGGGCAAGCCTGGAAACACCATATATTTT; CDR3 protein: CASSLQPGKPGNTIYF
D gene: TRBD1; clone size: few; J gene: TRBJ2-5; V gene: TRBV5-1; CDR3 DNA: TGCGCCAGCAGCTTGGAGGGACAGGTTTTTGAGACCCAGTACTTC; CDR3 protein: CASSLEGQVFETQYF
D gene: -; clone size: few; J gene: TRBJ1-5; V gene: TRBV28; CDR3 DNA: TGTGCCAGCAGTTTTGCACAGGGTAGGCAGCCCCAGCATTTT; CDR3 protein: CASSFAQGRQPQHF
D gene: TRBD2; clone size: -; J gene: TRBJ2-3; V gene: TRBV12-3/TRBV12-4; CDR3 DNA: TGTGCCAGCAGACCAGCGGGAGCGACAGATACGCAGTATTTT; CDR3 protein: CASRPAGATDTQYF
D gene: -; clone size: few; J gene: TRBJ1-1; V gene: TRBV28; CDR3 DNA: TGTGCCAGCAGCCCCCCCGCCGGGGTTGGGGCTTTCTTT; CDR3 protein: CASSPPAGVGAFF
D gene: TRBD2; clone size: many; J gene: TRBJ2-5; V gene: TRBV12-3/TRBV12-4; CDR3 DNA: TGTGCCAGCAGTGGGGCCGGGACTAGCGGGAGCGGTGAGACCCAGTACTTC; CDR3 protein: CASSGAGTSGSGETQYF
D gene: TRBD2; clone size: -; J gene: TRBJ2-1; V gene: TRBV7-2; CDR3 DNA: TGTGCCAACAGCTTACGGGCAGCGGGAGGGAGCTCCTACAATGAGCAGTTCTTC; CDR3 protein: CANSLRAAGGSSYNEQFF
D gene: -; clone size: many; J gene: TRBJ2-2; V gene: TRBV5-1; CDR3 DNA: TGCGCCAGCAGCCCCGGAGGAACGAACACCGGGGAGCTGTTTTTT; CDR3 protein: CASSPGGTNTGELFF
D gene: TRBD1; clone size: -; J gene: TRBJ2-1; V gene: TRBV6-6; CDR3 DNA: TGTGCCACGCACCGGGACAGCTCCTACAATGAGCAGTTCTTC; CDR3 protein: CATHRDSSYNEQFF
D gene: -; clone size: many; J gene: TRBJ1-1; V gene: TRBV5-1; CDR3 DNA: TGCGCCAGCAGCACGGACATCGTTGGGACCTTGAACACTGAAGCTTTCTTT; CDR3 protein: CASSTDIVGTLNTEAFF
D gene: -; clone size: many; J gene: TRBJ2-3; V gene: TRBV20-1; CDR3 DNA: TGCAGTGCTAGGGAGGCACGACTTAGCACAGATACGCAGTATTTT; CDR3 protein: CSAREARLSTDTQYF
D gene: TRBD2; clone size: -; J gene: TRBJ2-3; V gene: TRBV29-1; CDR3 DNA: TGCAGCGTCGCGACTAGCGGGAGGTTGAATACGCAGTATTTT; CDR3 protein: CSVATSGRLNTQYF
D gene: -; clone size: few; J gene: TRBJ2-2; V gene: TRBV7-2; CDR3 DNA: TGTGCCAGCAGCATCGTGGTAGTCGGGGAGCTGTTTTTT; CDR3 protein: CASSIVVVGELFF
D gene: -; clone size: few; J gene: TRBJ1-2; V gene: TRBV5-1; CDR3 DNA: TGCGCCAGCAGCCCCAAAGTTGTTTCGGGGTTTGGGGATGGCTACACCTTC; CDR3 protein: CASSPKVVSGFGDGYTF
D gene: TRBD2; clone size: many; J gene: TRBJ2-1; V gene: TRBV4-2; CDR3 DNA: TGTGCCAGCAGCCCAGGACTAGCGGGACTCAATGAGCAGTTCTTC; CDR3 protein: CASSPGLAGLNEQFF
D gene: -; clone size: many; J gene: TRBJ2-5; V gene: TRBV20-1; CDR3 DNA: TGCAGTGCTAGTAGCGACCAAGAGACCCAGTACTTC; CDR3 protein: CSASSDQETQYF
D gene: -; clone size: many; J gene: TRBJ1-1; V gene: TRBV20-1; CDR3 DNA: TGCAGTGCTAGAGATATGGGGGCGAACACTGAAGCTTTCTTT; CDR3 protein: CSARDMGANTEAFF
D gene: -; clone size: -; J gene: TRBJ2-7; V gene: TRBV10-3; CDR3 DNA: TGTGCCATCAGTGACAGGGGAGGCTCCTACGAGCAGTACTTC; CDR3 protein: CAISDRGGSYEQYF
D gene: -; clone size: many; J gene: TRBJ1-1; V gene: TRBV3-1; CDR3 DNA: TGTGCCAGCAGCCAACTGGGGGCTGAAGCTTTCTTT; CDR3 protein: CASSQLGAEAFF
D gene: TRBD2; clone size: few; J gene: TRBJ2-2; V gene: TRBV7-8; CDR3 DNA: TGTGCCAGCAGCTTAGATAGCGGGGGGAACACCGGGGAGCTGTTTTTT; CDR3 protein: CASSLDSGGNTGELFF
D gene: -; clone size: many; J gene: TRBJ1-5; V gene: TRBV5-6; CDR3 DNA: TGTGCCAGCAGCTTGGCCCAGGGACGGAGCAATCAGCCCCAGCATTTT; CDR3 protein: CASSLAQGRSNQPQHF
D gene: -; clone size: many; J gene: TRBJ1-2; V gene: TRBV27; CDR3 DNA: TGTGCCAGCAGTTTAACACCACTGAACTATGGCTACACCTTC; CDR3 protein: CASSLTPLNYGYTF
D gene: TRBD2; clone size: -; J gene: TRBJ2-7; V gene: TRBV27; CDR3 DNA: TGTGCCAGCAGACTTGGGCGGGAGTTTCGCGAGCAGTACTTC; CDR3 protein: CASRLGREFREQYF
D gene: -; clone size: -; J gene: TRBJ2-3; V gene: TRBV20-1; CDR3 DNA: TGCAGTGCTAGAGGGACCTTACAGGCAGATACGCAGTATTTT; CDR3 protein: CSARGTLQADTQYF
D gene: TRBD2; clone size: few; J gene: TRBJ2-1; V gene: TRBV4-1; CDR3 DNA: TGCGCCAGCAGCGGGGCGGGAGGGGGTGAGCAGTTCTTC; CDR3 protein: CASSGAGGGEQFF
D gene: -; clone size: medium-sized; J gene: TRBJ2-5; V gene: TRBV20-1; CDR3 DNA: TGCAGTGCTAGCGGGAGTGGAGGGGAGACCCAGTACTTC; CDR3 protein: CSASGSGGETQYF
D gene: TRBD1; clone size: few; J gene: TRBJ2-2; V gene: TRBV18; CDR3 DNA: TGTGCCAGCTCACCCTTCCCGGGACAGGGGAACACCGGGGAGCTGTTTTTT; CDR3 protein: CASSPFPGQGNTGELFF
D gene: -; clone size: -; J gene: TRBJ2-1; V gene: TRBV12-3/TRBV12-4; CDR3 DNA: TGTGCCAGCAGCAAAATTGACAGTAGCAATGAGCAGTTCTTC; CDR3 protein: CASSKIDSSNEQFF
D gene: -; clone size: many; J gene: TRBJ1-6; V gene: TRBV20-1; CDR3 DNA: TGCAGTGCTAGAGATAAGTCACCCCTCCACTTT; CDR3 protein: CSARDKSPLHF
D gene: -; clone size: -; J gene: TRBJ1-1; V gene: TRBV15; CDR3 DNA: TGTGCCACCAGCAGAGAGGGTTGGACCGAAGCTTTCTTT; CDR3 protein: CATSREGWTEAFF
D gene: -; clone size: few; J gene: TRBJ2-1; V gene: TRBV27; CDR3 DNA: TGTGCCAGCAGTTTTTACAATGAGCAGTTCTTC; CDR3 protein: CASSFYNEQFF
D gene: -; clone size: many; J gene: TRBJ2-1; V gene: TRBV7-3; CDR3 DNA: TGTGCCAGCAGCTCTACGGGCTTGGAGCAGTTCTTC; CDR3 protein: CASSSTGLEQFF